The present T cell receptor beta chain was sequenced within a study of human T cells and chemical hapten exposure. Stated time point: patch test 2, 6 weeks after DPC sensitization. The treatment denotes: therapeutic diphenylcyclopropenone sensitization with weekly scalp DPC. Donors, patients with alopecia ranging from 18 to 70 years old and judged suitable for DPC, provided samples. Each CDR3 protein gets one entry after TCRdb re-called the RACE reads with MiXCR. The repertoire holds approximately 96,000 distinct CDR3 sequences, about a tenth seen once, with about 2% in the top ten. Broader study findings: With regard to DPC sensitization, TCRs above 1 in 1000 frequency did not change.

Comment on this clonotype: Its antigen is currently unknown.

The CDR3 extends over 15 amino acids. The germline CDR1 and CDR2 sequences are LGHNA and YNFKEQ. V shed 0 bases and J shed 3 bases, with 11 bases lying between them. V gene TRBV4-2 combines with J gene TRBJ1-1; D may be TRBD1 (6 bases). The clonotype comes from a woman in her thirties or forties with alopecia areata. Some clones in this sample may be carry-over from other donors' samples. This material consisted of whole blood, taken in connection with sensitization to the hapten diphenylcyclopropenone (DPC). CDR3 region: CASSQEGGGYTEAFF. CDR3 nucleotides: TGTGCCAGCAGCCAAGAAGGGGGTGGTTACACTGAAGCTTTCTTT.